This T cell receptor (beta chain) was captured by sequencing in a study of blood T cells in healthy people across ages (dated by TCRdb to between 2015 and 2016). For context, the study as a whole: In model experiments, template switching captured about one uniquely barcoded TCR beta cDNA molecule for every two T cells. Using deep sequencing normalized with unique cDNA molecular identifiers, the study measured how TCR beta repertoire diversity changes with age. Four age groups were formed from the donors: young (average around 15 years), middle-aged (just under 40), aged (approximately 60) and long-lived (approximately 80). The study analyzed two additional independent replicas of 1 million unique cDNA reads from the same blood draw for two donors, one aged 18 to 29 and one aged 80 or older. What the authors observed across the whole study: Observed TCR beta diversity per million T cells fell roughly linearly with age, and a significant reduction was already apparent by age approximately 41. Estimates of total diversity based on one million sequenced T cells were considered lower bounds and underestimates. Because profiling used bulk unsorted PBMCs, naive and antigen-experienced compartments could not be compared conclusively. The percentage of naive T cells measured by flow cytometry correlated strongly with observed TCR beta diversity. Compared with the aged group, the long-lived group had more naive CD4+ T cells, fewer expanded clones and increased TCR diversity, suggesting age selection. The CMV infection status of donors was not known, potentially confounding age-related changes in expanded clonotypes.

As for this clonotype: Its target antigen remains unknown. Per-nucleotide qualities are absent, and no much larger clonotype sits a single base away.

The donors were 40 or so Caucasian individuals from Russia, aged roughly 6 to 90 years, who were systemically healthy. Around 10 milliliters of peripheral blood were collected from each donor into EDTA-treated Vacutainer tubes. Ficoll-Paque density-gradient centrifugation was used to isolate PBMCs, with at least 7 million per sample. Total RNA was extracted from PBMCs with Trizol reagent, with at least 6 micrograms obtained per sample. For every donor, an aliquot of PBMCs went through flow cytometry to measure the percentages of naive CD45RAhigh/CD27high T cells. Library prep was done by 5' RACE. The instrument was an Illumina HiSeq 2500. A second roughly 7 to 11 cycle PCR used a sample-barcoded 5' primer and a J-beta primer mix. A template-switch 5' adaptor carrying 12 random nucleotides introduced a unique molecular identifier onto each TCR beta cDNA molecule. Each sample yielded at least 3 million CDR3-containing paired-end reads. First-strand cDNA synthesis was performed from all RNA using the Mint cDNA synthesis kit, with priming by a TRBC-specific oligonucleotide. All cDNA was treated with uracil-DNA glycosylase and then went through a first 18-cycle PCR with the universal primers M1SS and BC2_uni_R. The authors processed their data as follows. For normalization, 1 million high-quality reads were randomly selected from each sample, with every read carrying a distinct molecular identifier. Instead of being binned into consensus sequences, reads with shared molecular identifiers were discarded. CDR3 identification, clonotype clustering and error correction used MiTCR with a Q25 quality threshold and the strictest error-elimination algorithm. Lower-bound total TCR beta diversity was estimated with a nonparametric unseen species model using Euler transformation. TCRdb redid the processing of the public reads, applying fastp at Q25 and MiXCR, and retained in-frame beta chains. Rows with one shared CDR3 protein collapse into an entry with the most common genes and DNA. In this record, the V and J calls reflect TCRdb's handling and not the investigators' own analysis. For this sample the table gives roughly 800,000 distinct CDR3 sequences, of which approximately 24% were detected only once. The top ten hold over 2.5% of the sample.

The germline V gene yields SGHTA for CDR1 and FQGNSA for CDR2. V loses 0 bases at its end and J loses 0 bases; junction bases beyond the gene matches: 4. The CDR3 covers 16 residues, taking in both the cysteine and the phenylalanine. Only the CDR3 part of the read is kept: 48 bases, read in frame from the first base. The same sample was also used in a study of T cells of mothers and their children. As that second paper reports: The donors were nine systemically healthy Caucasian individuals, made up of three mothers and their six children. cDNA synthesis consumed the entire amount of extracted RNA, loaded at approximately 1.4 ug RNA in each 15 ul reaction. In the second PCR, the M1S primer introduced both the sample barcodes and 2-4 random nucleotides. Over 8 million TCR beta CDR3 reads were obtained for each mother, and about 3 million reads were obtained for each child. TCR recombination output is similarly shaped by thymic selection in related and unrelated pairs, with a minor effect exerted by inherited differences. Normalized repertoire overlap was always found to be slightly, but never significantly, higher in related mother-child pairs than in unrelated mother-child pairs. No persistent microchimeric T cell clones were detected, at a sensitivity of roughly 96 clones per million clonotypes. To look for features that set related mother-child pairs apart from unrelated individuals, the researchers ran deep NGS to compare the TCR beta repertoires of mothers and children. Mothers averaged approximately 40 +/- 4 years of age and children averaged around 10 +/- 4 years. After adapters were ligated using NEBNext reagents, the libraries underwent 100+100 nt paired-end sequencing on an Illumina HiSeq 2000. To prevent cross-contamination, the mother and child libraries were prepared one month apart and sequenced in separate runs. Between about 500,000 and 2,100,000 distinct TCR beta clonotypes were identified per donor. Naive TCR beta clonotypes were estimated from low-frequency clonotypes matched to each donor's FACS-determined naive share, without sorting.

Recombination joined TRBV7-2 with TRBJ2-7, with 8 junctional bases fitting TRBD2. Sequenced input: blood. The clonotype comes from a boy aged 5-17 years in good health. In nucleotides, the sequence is TGTGCCAGCAGCTTAGCCCGGGGGGGACTCTCCTACGAGCAGTACTTC. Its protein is CASSLARGGLSYEQYF.